This passage covers 26 T cell receptor beta chains from one sample sequenced in a study of beta chain features in type 1 diabetes. The study reverse transcribed the entire isolated RNA, so it sequenced expressed TCRB transcripts. The method was immunoSEQ multiplex PCR; TCRdb's version includes in-frame clones alone and lacks a portion of them. The repertoire includes more than 350,000 clones, roughly an eighth of them detected once, and approximately 0.05% sits in the top ten. Sequencing input: naive CD4+ T cells from blood. Receptors were obtained from a young woman in good health.

This chain's CDR3 is CASSLNSQETQYF. The CDR3 DNA is TGTGCCAGCAGCTTGAACAGCCAAGAGACCCAGTACTTC. The V call is TRBV7-9, the J call TRBJ2-5; D call uncertain. The CDR3 runs to 13 residues. Deletions cut 3 bases from V and 1 base from J, with 6 bases between. In germline, CDR1 is SEHNR, CDR2 FQNEAQ (reference sequence).

The chain has TRBV9 and TRBJ1-2, with D uncertain. This CDR3 is built from 13 residues. CDR1 and CDR2 from the germline V gene are SGDLS and YYNGEE. V gave up 3 bases and J gave up 4 bases, with 10 bases separating them. In DNA form, the CDR3 reads TGTGCCAGCAGCGGCAGGCGGAGCTATGGCTACACCTTC. Amino acid sequence: CASSGRRSYGYTF.

This chain links TRBV7-2 with TRBJ2-3; 12 bases map to TRBD2. This CDR3 comprises 16 residues. Trimming cost V 1 base and J 4 bases; bases outside gene matches: 3. Germline lookup yields CDR1 SGHTA and CDR2 FQGNSA. In DNA form, the CDR3 reads TGTGCCAGCAGCTTAGTTCTAGCGGGAGGGTCAGATACGCAGTATTTT. This codes for CASSLVLAGGSDTQYF.

This clone was seen only a few times. The chain carries TRBV6-5 and TRBJ2-1; D tentatively reads TRBD1 or TRBD2 (5 bases each). Germline CDR1 is MNHEY and CDR2 is SVGAGI. Deletions cut 6 bases from V and 6 bases from J, with 15 bases between. There are 14 residues in the CDR3. The CDR3 sequence: CASSSTGPLNEQFF. The CDR3 DNA sequence: TGTGCCAGCAGCTCCACGGGGCCCCTCAATGAGCAGTTCTTC.

The chain couples TRBV7-2 to TRBJ1-1; no definite D call. The CDR3 consists of 13 residues. The V gene's germline CDR1 is SGHTA and CDR2 FQGNSA. Trimming removed 1 base from V and 5 bases from J, with 8 bases in between. In DNA form, the CDR3 reads TGTGCCAGCAGCTTAGACCCGGGGACTGAAGCTTTCTTT. This encodes CASSLDPGTEAFF.

The table lists this clone with a few counts. V gene TRBV7-9 combines with J gene TRBJ2-5; TRBD1 or TRBD2 may be the D gene (5 bases each). The ends were cut back, 6 bases at V and 4 bases at J, with 21 bases in the middle. The CDR3 is made up of 16 amino acids. Germline values: CDR1 SEHNR, CDR2 FQNEAQ (reference sequence). In nucleotides, the CDR3 is TGTGCCAGCAGATCAGACCGGGGCAGGGTAGGAGAGACCCAGTACTTC. Translating it yields CASRSDRGRVGETQYF.

This rearrangement joins TRBV5-1 to TRBJ2-7; TRBD2 might be the D (5 bases). The V end lost 0 bases, the J end lost 2 bases, and 9 bases lay between the germline ends. This CDR3 is built from 14 residues. CDR1 SGHRS and CDR2 YFSETQ come from the germline V gene. The CDR3 region has the DNA TGCGCCAGCAGCTTGGTGGCGGGTACCTACGAGCAGTACTTC. This codes for CASSLVAGTYEQYF.

This chain uses TRBV9 with TRBJ2-2; 7 nucleotides align to TRBD1. There are 15 residues in the CDR3. The V gene's germline CDR1 is SGDLS and CDR2 YYNGEE. V shed 3 bases and J 2 bases; nucleotides not matched to a gene: 4. CDR3 region: CASSATGVNTGELFF. The CDR3 nucleotides read TGTGCCAGCAGCGCTACAGGGGTCAACACCGGGGAGCTGTTTTTT.

The rearrangement links TRBV6-5 to TRBJ2-4; D ambiguous. CDR3 length: 16 amino acids. Germline V gene lookup returns CDR1 MNHEY and CDR2 SVGAGI. V lost 4 bases and J lost 0, with 13 bases in between. The CDR3 region has the DNA TGTGCCAGCAGTTCGGTCGGAACCTTAGCCAAAAACATTCAGTACTTC. Its translation: CASSSVGTLAKNIQYF.

The rearrangement uses TRBV11-2 and TRBJ2-7; D ambiguous. CDR1 SGHAT and CDR2 FQNNGV come from the germline V gene. V lost 2 bases and J lost 6, with 5 bases in between. The CDR3 is 11 residues long. In nucleotides, the CDR3 is TGTGCCAGCAGCTTACTCGGCGAGCAGTACTTC. It specifies CASSLLGEQYF.

This clone has only one observation. This rearrangement joins TRBV5-8 to TRBJ1-5, with D unresolved. Trimming removed 6 bases at V and 3 bases at J, with 13 bases between. Per the germline V gene, CDR1 is SGHTS and CDR2 is YDEGEE. The CDR3 sequence is 14 residues long. CDR3 residues: CASTPGQVNQPQHF. As DNA, the CDR3 is TGTGCCAGCACCCCCGGGCAGGTCAATCAGCCCCAGCATTTT.

As for this clone: Other nucleotide sequences from this sample produce the same CDR3. V gene TRBV7-9 combines with J gene TRBJ1-1, with D unresolved. The length of the CDR3 is 12 residues. Looked up from germline, CDR1 is SEHNR and CDR2 is FQNEAQ (reference sequence). The V gene lost 5 bases and the J gene lost 2 bases, with 6 bases spanning the gap. In nucleotides, the CDR3 is TGTGCCAGCAGCCACACAAACACTGAAGCTTTCTTT. Its translation: CASSHTNTEAFF.

V is TRBV30 and J is TRBJ1-5; D is possibly TRBD1 (5 bases). Per germline, CDR1 GTSNPN and CDR2 SVGIG (reference sequence). V lost 1 base and J lost 4, with 8 bases in between. This CDR3 has 13 residues. CDR3 DNA: TGTGCCTGGAGTGGACAGATTAATCAGCCCCAGCATTTT. Amino acids: CAWSGQINQPQHF.

This clone was observed a handful of times. This chain joins TRBV29-1 and TRBJ1-1; the match to TRBD1 covers 9 bases. V lost 6 bases and J lost 5; bases outside the gene matches: 13. The germline V gene has CDR1 SQVTM and CDR2 ANQGSEA. The CDR3 runs 15 residues. The CDR3 nucleotides are TGCAGCGTCCTTGGGACAGGGCCTTTTGGGACTGAAGCTTTCTTT. It encodes CSVLGTGPFGTEAFF.

The V and J genes are TRBV30 and TRBJ1-6; D gene ambiguous. CDR1 and CDR2 (germline): GTSNPN, SVGIG (reference sequence). The V and J ends lost 2 bases and 5 bases respectively, with 13 bases between them. CDR3 size: 15 residues. The CDR3 DNA reads TGTGCCTGGAGTACTAGGGAAAGGAATAATTCACCCCTCCACTTT. It encodes CAWSTRERNNSPLHF.

On this clone: Additional DNA sequences in this sample encode the identical CDR3. The rearrangement joins TRBV5-1 to TRBJ2-3, with unresolved D. This CDR3 is built from 13 residues. Trimming shortened V by 0 bases and J by 1 base, and 3 bases separated the two germline ends. Germline V CDR1 and CDR2: SGHRS, YFSETQ. Here the CDR3 reads CASSLGRTDTQYF. CDR3 DNA sequence: TGCGCCAGCAGCTTGGGACGCACAGATACGCAGTATTTT.

V is TRBV29-1 and J is TRBJ2-7; the match to TRBD2 covers 10 bases. The CDR3 is 14 amino acids. The junction had 2 bases not matched to a gene; V was cut back by 3 bases and J by 0 bases. The V gene's germline CDR1 is SQVTM and CDR2 ANQGSEA. CDR3 coding DNA: TGCAGCGTTGATCCTAGCGGGAGCTCCTACGAGCAGTACTTC. This encodes CSVDPSGSSYEQYF.

The CDR3 DNA is TGTGCCACCAGCAGCAGAGATGAAAAACTGTTTTTT. It is translated as CATSSRDEKLFF. V is TRBV15 and J is TRBJ1-4, with D uncertain. Trimming removed 3 bases from V and 6 bases from J, with 5 bases in between. CDR1 and CDR2 from the germline V gene are LNHNV and YYDKDF (reference sequence). CDR3 length equals 12 residues.

The V gene is TRBV7-8, the J gene TRBJ2-7; perhaps TRBD1 as D (6 bases). The CDR3 spans 13 residues. The germline gives CDR1 SGHVS, CDR2 FQNEAQ. The ends were cut back, 3 bases at V and 0 bases at J, with 6 bases in the middle. The CDR3 DNA reads as TGTGCCAGCAGCTTGGACAGCTCCTACGAGCAGTACGTC. Its translation: CASSLDSSYEQYV.

This clone occurred a few times. The rearrangement uses TRBV6-1 and TRBJ2-1, with TRBD2 as a possible D gene (6 bases). The CDR3 has 13 residues. V was shortened by 3 bases and J by 9 bases, with 12 bases between the two germline ends. Germline values: CDR1 MNHNS, CDR2 SASEGT. The CDR3 is CASSDGTGGEQFF. DNA for the CDR3: TGTGCCAGCAGTGATGGGACTGGGGGTGAGCAGTTCTTC.

The table lists this clone with a few counts. V usage is TRBV18 and J usage is TRBJ2-7; D is undetermined. The CDR3 is 15 amino acids. Germline lookup yields CDR1 KGHSH and CDR2 LQKENI. The V end lost 4 bases, the J end lost 2 bases, and 15 bases lay between the germline ends. This CDR3 reads CASSRRHGGTYEQYF. The CDR3 DNA is TGTGCCAGCTCACGACGTCACGGTGGCACCTACGAGCAGTACTTC.

This clone has a handful of counts. V and J are TRBV4-3 and TRBJ2-4, with TRBD2 matching 7 bases. The CDR3 extends over 16 amino acids. The trim removed 0 bases at V and 5 bases at J, leaving 7 bases unmatched. The V gene's germline CDR1 is LGHNA and CDR2 YSLEER. CDR3 nucleotides: TGCGCCAGCAGCCAAGATTTGCGGGGGTGGGAAAACATTCAGTACTTC. Amino acid sequence: CASSQDLRGWENIQYF.

Turning to this clone: The junction shows a germline mismatch at one end, possibly a read error. V usage is TRBV7-8 and J usage is TRBJ1-5, with TRBD1 matching 9 bases. The CDR3 is 12 amino acids. CDR1 and CDR2 from the germline V gene are SGHVS and FQNEAQ. The CDR3 sequence is CASSSRDRAQNF. CDR3 nucleotides: TGTGCCAGCAGCTCCCGGGACAGGGCGCAAAATTTT.

The table lists this clone with a few counts. The chain carries TRBV4-1 and TRBJ2-3; 13 nucleotides line up with TRBD2. This CDR3 is 21 amino acids long. J was trimmed by 4 bases and V by 3 bases; bases with no gene match: 19. The germline gives CDR1 MGHRA, CDR2 YSYEKL. The CDR3 reads CASSHHKSWVLAGGAADTQYF. The CDR3 DNA is TGCGCCAGCAGCCACCACAAAAGTTGGGTACTAGCGGGGGGGGCCGCAGATACGCAGTATTTT.

The chain has TRBV7-2 and TRBJ1-1, with D uncertain. Looked up from germline, CDR1 is SGHTA and CDR2 is FQGNSA. Trimming left V 3 bases short and J 0 bases short, with 2 bases between. The CDR3 loop spans 12 amino acids. The CDR3 sequence: CASSFVNTEAFF. DNA of the CDR3: TGTGCCAGCAGCTTTGTGAACACTGAAGCTTTCTTT. Supplemented by reference TRBV7-2 and TRBJ1-1, the full variable domain reads GAGVSQSPSNKVTEKGKDVELRCDPISGHTALYWYRQSLGQGLEFLIYFQGNSAPDKSGLPSDRFSAERTGGSVSTLTIQRTQQEDSAVYLCASSFVNTEAFFGQGTRLTVV.

J is TRBJ2-7 and V is TRBV9; D gene unclear. The V and J ends lost 0 bases and 3 bases respectively, with 10 bases between them. CDR3 length equals 14 residues. Germline CDR1 is SGDLS and CDR2 is YYNGEE. CDR3 bases: TGTGCCAGCAGCGTAGAGGTCTGGGGCTACGAGCAGTACTTC. Its translation is CASSVEVWGYEQYF.